The following is a T cell receptor (beta chain) sequence with its context. This CDR3 comprises 18 residues. The germline V gene has CDR1 LNHDA and CDR2 SQIVND (reference sequence). The V end lost 3 bases, the J end lost 5 bases, and 23 bases lay between the germline ends. The data originate from a study of blood T cell repertoires in COVID-19. At the level of the study: Specimens from acute and convalescent COVID-19 originated in the United States, Italy and Spain. Nucleic acid was either cDNA or gDNA, and it came from T cells, B-cell-depleted T cells, or PBMCs.

Per the authors' pipeline: From reference gene primer amplification, estimates of nucleated cell counts were derived. TCRdb's table, derived via immunoSEQ multiplex PCR, lists solely in-frame clones and lacks some. V, J and clone size were drawn from that table, and D and trimming were deduced from the DNA. Here the sample spans fewer than 400,000 clones, less than 85% being singletons. The sequencing sample was made of peripheral blood. The source of this sequence is a woman between 18 and 30 years old with acute or convalescent COVID-19. The chain couples TRBV19 to TRBJ2-1; D might be TRBD2 (6 bases). CDR3 nucleotides: TGTGCCAGTAGTATTCCTCTCACGGGGGTCGGGTCACACAATGAGCAGTTCTTC. This gives the protein CASSIPLTGVGSHNEQFF.